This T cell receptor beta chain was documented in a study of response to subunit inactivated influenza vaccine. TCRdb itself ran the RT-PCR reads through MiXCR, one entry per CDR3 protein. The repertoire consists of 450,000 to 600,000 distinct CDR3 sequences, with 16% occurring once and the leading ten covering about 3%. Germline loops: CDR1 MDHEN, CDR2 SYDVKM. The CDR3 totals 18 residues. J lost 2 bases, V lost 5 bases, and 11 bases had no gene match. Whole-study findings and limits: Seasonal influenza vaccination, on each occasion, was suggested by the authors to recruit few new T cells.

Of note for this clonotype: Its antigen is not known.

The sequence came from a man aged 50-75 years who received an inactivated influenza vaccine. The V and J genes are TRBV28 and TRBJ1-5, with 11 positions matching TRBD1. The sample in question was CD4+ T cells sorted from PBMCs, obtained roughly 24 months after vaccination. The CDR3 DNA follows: TGTGCCAGCAGTCTACACGGACAGGGGGCGCAGGGCAATCAGCCCCAGCATTTT. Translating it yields CASSLHGQGAQGNQPQHF. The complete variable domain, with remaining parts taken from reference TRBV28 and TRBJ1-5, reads DVKVTQSSRYLVKRTGEKVFLECVQDMDHENMFWYRQDPGLGLRLIYFSYDVKMKEKGDIPEGYSVSREKKERFSLILESASTNQTSMYLCASSLHGQGAQGNQPQHFGDGTRLSIL.